These T cell receptor beta chains were read from a single sample in a study of T cells expressing NK-cell markers. TCRdb reanalyzed the 5' RACE reads, giving one entry per CDR3 protein sequence and no DNA. The listing contains about 390,000 distinct CDR3 sequences. Material: blood T cells: a sorted CD56 or NKG2C T cell subset, CD4+ or CD8+ T cells, or bulk PBMC T cells (not recorded which). The receptors were gathered from a woman aged 50 to 60 in good health. CDR3s include the opening cysteine and the closing phenylalanine or tryptophan.

TRBJ2-5 TRBV27 CASRPLSETQYF
TRBJ2-1 TRBV27 CASSWGTSGTNEQFF
TRBJ2-1 TRBV10-3 CAISESRMGLSNEQFF
TRBJ1-1 TRBV3-1 CASSKGGGATEAFF
TRBJ1-1 TRBV25-1 CASSVADRWTEAFF
TRBJ1-1 TRBV5-1 CASSLVSGNAFF
TRBJ2-2 TRBV7-8 CASTLGTSGDTGELFF
TRBJ2-7 TRBV4-1 CASSPYPQGLRVEQYF
TRBJ2-1 TRBV20-1 CSALDQPEQFF
TRBJ1-2 TRBV4-1 CASRKTGTGDGYTF
TRBJ2-3 TRBV5-1 CASSLLKDTQYF
TRBJ1-4 TRBV12-3/TRBV12-4 CASSSNRNLQEKLFF
TRBJ2-1 TRBV7-9 CASSLIGRTRNNEQFF
TRBJ2-7 TRBV5-4 CASSLGRQVDEQYF
TRBJ2-5 TRBV7-2 CASSQGGQQETQYF
TRBJ2-2 TRBV5-5 CASSSATGTNTGELFF
TRBJ2-3 TRBV12-3/TRBV12-4 CASSLGQGASTDTQYF
TRBJ2-1 TRBV6-5 CASRFIGDYEQFF
TRBJ2-1 TRBV5-1 CASSLEGVTSWDEQFF
TRBJ1-4 TRBV9 CASNPSPTNEKLFF
TRBJ2-1 TRBV12-3/TRBV12-4 CASSLGGPVVNEQFF